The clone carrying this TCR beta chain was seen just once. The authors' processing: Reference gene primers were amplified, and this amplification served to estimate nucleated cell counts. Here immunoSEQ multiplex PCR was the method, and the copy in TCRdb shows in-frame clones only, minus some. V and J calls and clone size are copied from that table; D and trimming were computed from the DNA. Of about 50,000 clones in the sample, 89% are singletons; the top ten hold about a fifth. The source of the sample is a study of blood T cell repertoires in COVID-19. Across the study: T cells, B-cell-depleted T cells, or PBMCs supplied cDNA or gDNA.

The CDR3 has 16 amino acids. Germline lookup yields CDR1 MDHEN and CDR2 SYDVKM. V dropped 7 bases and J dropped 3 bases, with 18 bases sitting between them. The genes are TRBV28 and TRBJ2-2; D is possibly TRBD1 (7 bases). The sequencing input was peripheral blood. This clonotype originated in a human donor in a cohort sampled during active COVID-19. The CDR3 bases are TGTGCCAGCACGAGTGGGGGCAGGGGGGACACCGGGGAGCTGTTTTTT. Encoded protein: CASTSGGRGDTGELFF.